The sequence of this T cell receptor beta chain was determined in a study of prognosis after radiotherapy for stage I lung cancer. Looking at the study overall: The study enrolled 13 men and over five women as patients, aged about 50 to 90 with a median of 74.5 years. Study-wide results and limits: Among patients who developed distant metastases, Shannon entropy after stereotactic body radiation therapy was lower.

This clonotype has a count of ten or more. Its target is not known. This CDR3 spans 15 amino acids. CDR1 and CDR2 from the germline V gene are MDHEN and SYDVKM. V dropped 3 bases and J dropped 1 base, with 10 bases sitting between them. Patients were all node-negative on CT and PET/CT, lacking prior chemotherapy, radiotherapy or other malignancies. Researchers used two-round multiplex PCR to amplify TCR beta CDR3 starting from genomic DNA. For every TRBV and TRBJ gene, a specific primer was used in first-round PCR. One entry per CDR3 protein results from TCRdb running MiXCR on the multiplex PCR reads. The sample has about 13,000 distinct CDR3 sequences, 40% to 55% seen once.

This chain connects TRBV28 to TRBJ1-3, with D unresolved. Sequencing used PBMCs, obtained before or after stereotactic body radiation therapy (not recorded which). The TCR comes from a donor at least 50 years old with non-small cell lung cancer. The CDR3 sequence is CASSFAMGSGNTIYF. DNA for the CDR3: TGTGCCAGCAGTTTCGCCATGGGTTCTGGAAACACCATATATTTT.